These T cell receptor beta chains were read from a single sample in a study of persistence of HIV-infected CD4 T cells. Libraries were prepared by immunoSEQ multiplex PCR; TCRdb keeps only in-frame clonotypes and omits some of them. The sample shows about 40,000 clones, approximately 78% of them seen only once. These receptors have no known antigen. The sequenced sample was CD4+ T cells sorted from PBMCs after roughly 20-hour stimulation, obtained from a patient who received antiretroviral therapy. These receptors were collected from an adult man with HIV who was CMV-seropositive. The CDR3 runs from the conserved cysteine through the conserved F or W. A D gene is named only where the DNA matches it firmly. Some rows mark clone size as missing; the rest say once, few, many or name a class of expanded clone.

d_gene	v_gene	j_gene	abundance	CDR3aa	CDR3nt
TRBD1	TRBV6-5	TRBJ2-7	.	CASSVTGQLYEQYF	TGTGCCAGCAGCGTTACGGGACAGCTATACGAGCAGTACTTC
TRBD1	TRBV7-2	TRBJ1-5	.	CASSQGQLRYSNQPQHF	TGTGCCAGCAGCCAGGGACAGCTCAGATATAGCAATCAGCCCCAGCATTTT
TRBD1	TRBV9	TRBJ1-1	.	CASSFTGTGGTEAFF	TGTGCCAGCAGCTTTACCGGGACAGGAGGCACTGAAGCTTTCTTT
.	TRBV30	TRBJ1-2	.	CAATLTAANYGYTF	TGTGCCGCTACTCTGACAGCAGCTAACTATGGCTACACCTTC
.	TRBV24-1	TRBJ2-5	.	CATSDSTYQETQYF	TGTGCCACCAGTGATTCGACATACCAAGAGACCCAGTACTTC
.	TRBV14	TRBJ1-1	.	CASSQSLGLGTEAFF	TGTGCCAGCAGCCAATCGTTGGGGCTAGGCACTGAAGCTTTCTTT
.	TRBV10-3	TRBJ1-3	.	CAIRARINSGNTIYF	TGTGCCATCAGGGCCCGGATAAACTCTGGAAACACCATATATTTT
.	TRBV5-1	TRBJ2-5	.	CASTPEGRVRETQYF	TGCGCCAGCACCCCGGAGGGCCGGGTGAGGGAGACCCAGTACTTC
TRBD1	TRBV7-9	TRBJ2-7	.	CASSLTGLYEQYF	TGTGCCAGCAGCTTGACAGGGTTGTACGAGCAGTACTTC
.	TRBV7-9	TRBJ1-3	few	CASSLAGSGNTIYF	TGTGCCAGCAGCTTAGCGGGGAGTGGAAACACCATATATTTT
.	TRBV7-2	TRBJ1-1	.	CASSFYTEAFF	TGTGCCAGCAGCTTTTACACTGAAGCTTTCTTT
.	TRBV25-1	TRBJ1-5	.	CASSGGYNQPQHF	TGTGCCAGCAGTGGGGGGTACAATCAGCCCCAGCATTTT
.	TRBV7-3	TRBJ1-1	.	CASSLIFGSTEAFF	TGTGCCAGCAGCTTAATTTTTGGTTCCACTGAAGCTTTCTTT
.	TRBV9	TRBJ2-2	.	CASKGRANTGELFF	TGTGCCAGCAAAGGTAGAGCGAACACCGGGGAGCTGTTTTTT
TRBD1	TRBV7-8	TRBJ1-5	.	CASSLAITTGDQPQHF	TGTGCCAGCAGCTTAGCTATTACTACAGGGGACCAGCCCCAGCATTTT
.	TRBV11-1	TRBJ2-1	.	CASSLAGLYNEQFF	TGTGCCAGCAGCTTAGCGGGCCTTTACAATGAGCAGTTCTTC
.	TRBV6-1	TRBJ1-5	.	CASSEVAGRVFQPQHF	TGTGCCAGCAGTGAAGTGGCGGGACGTGTATTTCAGCCCCAGCATTTT
TRBD1	TRBV5-1	TRBJ2-3	.	CASSWDRRTQYF	TGCGCCAGCAGCTGGGACAGGAGGACGCAGTATTTT
.	TRBV13	TRBJ1-1	.	CASSLQGSSEAFF	TGTGCCAGCAGCTTGCAGGGATCTTCTGAAGCTTTCTTT
.	TRBV6-2/TRBV6-3	TRBJ1-5	.	CASSYHVSQSSLYQPQHF	TGTGCCAGCAGTTACCACGTTTCCCAGTCAAGCCTCTATCAGCCCCAGCATTTT
.	TRBV29-1	TRBJ1-2	.	CSVELGGRHGYTF	TGCAGCGTTGAGTTGGGGGGGCGTCACGGCTACACCTTC
TRBD1	TRBV7-3	TRBJ2-7	.	CASSPSGQGVPYEQYF	TGTGCCAGCAGCCCATCGGGACAGGGGGTCCCCTACGAGCAGTACTTC
.	TRBV30	TRBJ2-1	.	CAWSVFWRAYNEQFF	TGTGCCTGGAGTGTATTTTGGCGGGCTTACAATGAGCAGTTCTTC
.	TRBV9	TRBJ2-5	.	CASSVAREETQYF	TGTGCCAGCTCCGTAGCCCGTGAAGAGACCCAGTACTTC
.	TRBV5-1	TRBJ2-3	few	CASSLEGGTDTQYF	TGCGCCAGCAGCTTGGAGGGAGGCACAGATACGCAGTATTTT
TRBD2	TRBV15	TRBJ2-7	.	CATSRGGSAYEQYF	TGTGCCACCAGCAGGGGCGGGAGCGCCTACGAGCAGTACTTC